The rows below give T cell receptor beta chains drawn from one sample of a study of shared clonotypes between healthy human individuals. Assay: immunoSEQ multiplex PCR; the TCRdb copy retains only in-frame clones and omits some. The repertoire holds 730,000 or so clones, with roughly 70% as singletons. Sequences were obtained from memory CD4+ T cells sorted from blood. These receptors came from a young woman in good health. The CDR3 runs from the conserved cysteine through the conserved F or W. A D gene is named only where the DNA matches it firmly. Clone size appears in some rows only: once, few, many, or a class for an expanded clone.

d_call: NA; j_call: TRBJ1-3; v_call: TRBV19; clone_size: NA; cdr3_nt: TGTGCCAGTAGTGTCGCAGGGCCTGGAAACACCATATATTTT; cdr3_aa: CASSVAGPGNTIYF
d_call: TRBD1; j_call: TRBJ1-1; v_call: TRBV28; clone_size: NA; cdr3_nt: TGTGCCAGCAGTTTCCCACAGGGGTACACTGAAGCTTTCTTT; cdr3_aa: CASSFPQGYTEAFF
d_call: NA; j_call: TRBJ2-7; v_call: TRBV5-1; clone_size: NA; cdr3_nt: TGCGCCAGCAGCTTTGGGGAGGCCGATTCGCAGTACTTC; cdr3_aa: CASSFGEADSQYF
d_call: NA; j_call: TRBJ1-5; v_call: TRBV18; clone_size: NA; cdr3_nt: TGTGCCAGCTCACCCGGGGACGGCTATCAGCCCCAGCATTTT; cdr3_aa: CASSPGDGYQPQHF
d_call: NA; j_call: TRBJ2-7; v_call: TRBV2; clone_size: few; cdr3_nt: TGTGCCAGCAGTGGGGGGTCAAAGGGCCCCGGCGAGCAGTACTTC; cdr3_aa: CASSGGSKGPGEQYF
d_call: NA; j_call: TRBJ1-2; v_call: TRBV7-9; clone_size: NA; cdr3_nt: TGTGCCAGCAGCTTAGCGGTCCCAGGGCGTGCCTATGGCTACACCTTC; cdr3_aa: CASSLAVPGRAYGYTF
d_call: TRBD2; j_call: TRBJ2-7; v_call: TRBV4-1; clone_size: once; cdr3_nt: TGCGCCAGCAGCCAAGGATGGGCTAGCGGGAGTAATTCCTACGAGCAGTACTTC; cdr3_aa: CASSQGWASGSNSYEQYF
d_call: NA; j_call: TRBJ2-7; v_call: TRBV7-2; clone_size: NA; cdr3_nt: TGTGCCAGCAGCTTAAGATTGTACGAGCAGTACTTC; cdr3_aa: CASSLRLYEQYF
d_call: TRBD2; j_call: TRBJ2-5; v_call: TRBV11-2; clone_size: few; cdr3_nt: TGTGCCAGCAGCCAGGGGCGAACGGGAGGGCCCCAAGAGACCCAGTACTTC; cdr3_aa: CASSQGRTGGPQETQYF
d_call: TRBD1; j_call: TRBJ2-7; v_call: TRBV7-2; clone_size: NA; cdr3_nt: TGTGCCAGCAGCGAGGGACAGTTCAACTCCTACGAGCAGTACTTC; cdr3_aa: CASSEGQFNSYEQYF
d_call: NA; j_call: TRBJ2-7; v_call: TRBV6-1; clone_size: NA; cdr3_nt: TGTGCCAGCAGTGAATTATCCGGGACATTCTCTCACTTC; cdr3_aa: CASSELSGTFSHF
d_call: NA; j_call: TRBJ2-2; v_call: TRBV5-1; clone_size: few; cdr3_nt: TGCGCCAGCATGAGGAACACCGGGGAGCTGTTTTTT; cdr3_aa: CASMRNTGELFF
d_call: NA; j_call: TRBJ1-5; v_call: TRBV19; clone_size: NA; cdr3_nt: TGTGCCAGTAGTGTTGTCGGGTCCGGTCAGCCCCAGCATTTT; cdr3_aa: CASSVVGSGQPQHF
d_call: TRBD1; j_call: TRBJ1-1; v_call: TRBV7-2; clone_size: NA; cdr3_nt: TGTGCCAGGATCAGGGGGGTTGAAGCTTTCTTT; cdr3_aa: CARIRGVEAFF
d_call: NA; j_call: TRBJ2-4; v_call: TRBV19; clone_size: few; cdr3_nt: TGTGCCAGTAGTATCTACACCATAGCGACCAAAAACATTCAGTACTTC; cdr3_aa: CASSIYTIATKNIQYF
d_call: TRBD2; j_call: TRBJ2-7; v_call: TRBV7-9; clone_size: once; cdr3_nt: TGTGCCAGCAGCTCCGGACTAGCGGTCTACGAGCAGTACTTC; cdr3_aa: CASSSGLAVYEQYF
d_call: TRBD2; j_call: TRBJ2-7; v_call: TRBV28; clone_size: few; cdr3_nt: TGTGCCAGCAGCTATGGACTAGCGCTATCCTACGAGCAGTACTTC; cdr3_aa: CASSYGLALSYEQYF
d_call: NA; j_call: TRBJ2-3; v_call: TRBV9; clone_size: NA; cdr3_nt: TGTGCCAGCTCAGGGGGGTCCACAGATACGCAGTATTTT; cdr3_aa: CASSGGSTDTQYF
d_call: TRBD1; j_call: TRBJ2-5; v_call: TRBV6-1; clone_size: NA; cdr3_nt: TGTGCCAGCAGTGACTACAGGGGGCGCATGGAAGGCTACCAAGAGACCCAGTACTTC; cdr3_aa: CASSDYRGRMEGYQETQYF
d_call: TRBD2; j_call: TRBJ2-7; v_call: TRBV4-1; clone_size: NA; cdr3_nt: TGCGCCAGCAGCCAAGATCTCCCAGGACTAGCAGGATACGAGCAGTACTTC; cdr3_aa: CASSQDLPGLAGYEQYF
d_call: TRBD1; j_call: TRBJ2-2; v_call: TRBV5-1; clone_size: once; cdr3_nt: TGCGCCAGCACCTTGGGACAGGGGGCCGACGGGGAGCTGTTTTTT; cdr3_aa: CASTLGQGADGELFF
d_call: TRBD1; j_call: TRBJ2-7; v_call: TRBV5-4; clone_size: NA; cdr3_nt: TGTGCCAGCAGCCGGACAGGAACCTACGAGCAGTACTTC; cdr3_aa: CASSRTGTYEQYF
d_call: NA; j_call: TRBJ1-5; v_call: TRBV19; clone_size: NA; cdr3_nt: TGTGCTTCTTATGCCACGACGTCCGGGGGCCATCAGCCCCAGCATTTT; cdr3_aa: CASYATTSGGHQPQHF
d_call: NA; j_call: TRBJ2-2; v_call: TRBV9; clone_size: few; cdr3_nt: TGTGCCAGCAGCGTAACCTCCCTTTCCAGAGGGGAGCTGTTTTTT; cdr3_aa: CASSVTSLSRGELFF
d_call: NA; j_call: TRBJ2-5; v_call: TRBV6-5; clone_size: few; cdr3_nt: TGTGCCAGCAGTTACGGAGAGACCCAGTACTTC; cdr3_aa: CASSYGETQYF
d_call: TRBD1; j_call: TRBJ2-3; v_call: TRBV19; clone_size: few; cdr3_nt: TGTGCCAGTAGTCTTGGAGCCTCGACAGGGGAAACAGATACGCAGTATTTT; cdr3_aa: CASSLGASTGETDTQYF
d_call: NA; j_call: TRBJ2-1; v_call: TRBV27; clone_size: NA; cdr3_nt: TGTGCCAGCAGTATGCAGGGGTTGGGTGCTTTGAAGAGTGAGCAGTTCTTC; cdr3_aa: CASSMQGLGALKSEQFF
d_call: TRBD1; j_call: TRBJ1-2; v_call: TRBV18; clone_size: NA; cdr3_nt: TGTGCCAGCTCACCAACTATAGACAGGGGTGGCGGCTACACCTTC; cdr3_aa: CASSPTIDRGGGYTF
d_call: NA; j_call: TRBJ2-2; v_call: TRBV7-3; clone_size: NA; cdr3_nt: TGTGCCAGCAGAGGACAGAAGAACACCGGGGAGCTGTTTTTT; cdr3_aa: CASRGQKNTGELFF
d_call: NA; j_call: TRBJ2-7; v_call: TRBV25-1; clone_size: few; cdr3_nt: TGTGCCAGCAGTAGGGGGGCCGGCGAGCAGTACTTC; cdr3_aa: CASSRGAGEQYF
d_call: NA; j_call: TRBJ1-4; v_call: TRBV5-1; clone_size: NA; cdr3_nt: TGCGCCAGCAGCCCACCAGGAGCCGGATGGAATGAAAAACTGTTTTTT; cdr3_aa: CASSPPGAGWNEKLFF
d_call: TRBD1; j_call: TRBJ1-2; v_call: TRBV30; clone_size: few; cdr3_nt: TGTGCCGCGAGCGGGACAGGGGGCGTCAACACCTTC; cdr3_aa: CAASGTGGVNTF
d_call: NA; j_call: TRBJ2-7; v_call: TRBV28; clone_size: NA; cdr3_nt: TGTGCCAGCGGTCAGAGGGGGCAGTACTTC; cdr3_aa: CASGQRGQYF
d_call: TRBD1; j_call: TRBJ1-5; v_call: TRBV18; clone_size: NA; cdr3_nt: TGTGCCAGCTCCCCTTCGACAGGGAATAGCAATCAGCCCCAGCATTTT; cdr3_aa: CASSPSTGNSNQPQHF
d_call: NA; j_call: TRBJ2-2; v_call: TRBV7-3; clone_size: NA; cdr3_nt: TGTGCCAGCAGCTCTTCCGGGGAGCTGTTTTTT; cdr3_aa: CASSSSGELFF
d_call: NA; j_call: TRBJ2-3; v_call: TRBV12-5; clone_size: NA; cdr3_nt: TGTGCTAGTGGTCCACCTTTCACAGATACGCAGTATTTT; cdr3_aa: CASGPPFTDTQYF
d_call: NA; j_call: TRBJ2-7; v_call: TRBV20-1; clone_size: NA; cdr3_nt: TGCAGTGTACGATCCTACGAGCAGTACTTC; cdr3_aa: CSVRSYEQYF
d_call: NA; j_call: TRBJ1-5; v_call: TRBV27; clone_size: NA; cdr3_nt: TGTGCCAGCAGTTCATCCGGCCGGGGGGACAATCAGCCCCAGCATTTT; cdr3_aa: CASSSSGRGDNQPQHF
d_call: NA; j_call: TRBJ1-4; v_call: TRBV6-5; clone_size: NA; cdr3_nt: TGTGCCAGCCAAGAAGGGACTGCAACTAATGAAAAACTGTTTTTT; cdr3_aa: CASQEGTATNEKLFF
d_call: NA; j_call: TRBJ2-7; v_call: TRBV6-5; clone_size: NA; cdr3_nt: TGTGCCAGCAGTACCAGACAGGTATCCTACGAGCAGTACTTC; cdr3_aa: CASSTRQVSYEQYF
d_call: TRBD2; j_call: TRBJ2-7; v_call: TRBV28; clone_size: NA; cdr3_nt: TGTGCCAGCAGTCCCCTCCCAGGGACATTTACGCCCGGGACTAGTACTACCTACGAGCAGTACTTC; cdr3_aa: CASSPLPGTFTPGTSTTYEQYF
d_call: NA; j_call: TRBJ2-1; v_call: TRBV19; clone_size: few; cdr3_nt: TGTGCCAGTAGTATAGCGGGATTGGAAAATGAGCAGTTCTTC; cdr3_aa: CASSIAGLENEQFF
d_call: TRBD1; j_call: TRBJ2-7; v_call: TRBV7-8; clone_size: NA; cdr3_nt: TGTGCCAGCAGCTTGGGACAGATAGCCTACGAGCAGTACTTC; cdr3_aa: CASSLGQIAYEQYF
d_call: NA; j_call: TRBJ2-5; v_call: TRBV7-2; clone_size: NA; cdr3_nt: TGTGCCAGCAGCCCGTACCCAGACTACTCTCGGGGAGAAGAGACCCAGTACTTC; cdr3_aa: CASSPYPDYSRGEETQYF
d_call: NA; j_call: TRBJ2-7; v_call: TRBV15; clone_size: NA; cdr3_nt: TGTGCCACCAGCAGAGAACGGGTAGCACGGGCCTACGAGCAGTACTTC; cdr3_aa: CATSRERVARAYEQYF
d_call: TRBD2; j_call: TRBJ2-5; v_call: TRBV28; clone_size: few; cdr3_nt: TGTGCCAGCAGGGTAGCGGGATCCGACCAGACCCAGTACTTC; cdr3_aa: CASRVAGSDQTQYF
d_call: NA; j_call: TRBJ1-4; v_call: TRBV5-4; clone_size: NA; cdr3_nt: TGTGCCAGCAGCTTGGTAGGGGTGGGCGAAAAACTGTTTTTT; cdr3_aa: CASSLVGVGEKLFF
d_call: TRBD2; j_call: TRBJ2-3; v_call: TRBV4-1; clone_size: many; cdr3_nt: TGCGCCAGCAGCCAAGATACAAGGACTAGCGCCGCCGGAGATACGCAGTATTTT; cdr3_aa: CASSQDTRTSAAGDTQYF
d_call: NA; j_call: TRBJ2-2; v_call: TRBV28; clone_size: NA; cdr3_nt: TGTGCCAGCAGCCTGGGTATCACAGGGAGCACCGGGGAGCTGTTTTTT; cdr3_aa: CASSLGITGSTGELFF
d_call: NA; j_call: TRBJ1-2; v_call: TRBV5-1; clone_size: NA; cdr3_nt: TGCGCCAGCAGTCGCTCCGGGGGACTCTATGGCTACACCTTC; cdr3_aa: CASSRSGGLYGYTF
d_call: TRBD2; j_call: TRBJ2-1; v_call: TRBV7-2; clone_size: NA; cdr3_nt: TGTGCCAGCAGCTTAATGGGGACGGGGGGTGAGCAGTTCTTC; cdr3_aa: CASSLMGTGGEQFF
d_call: NA; j_call: TRBJ2-5; v_call: TRBV5-1; clone_size: few; cdr3_nt: TGCGCCAGCGGGTTGTTAGGGGGTGTCGGAGAGACCCAGTACTTC; cdr3_aa: CASGLLGGVGETQYF
d_call: TRBD1; j_call: TRBJ1-5; v_call: TRBV30; clone_size: many; cdr3_nt: TGTGCCTGGAGTGGACCCGGGACAGTCAATCAGCCCCAGCATTTT; cdr3_aa: CAWSGPGTVNQPQHF
d_call: NA; j_call: TRBJ2-3; v_call: TRBV4-1; clone_size: NA; cdr3_nt: TGCGCCAGCAGCCCCCGACTACGCTCAAGCACAGATACGCAGTATTTT; cdr3_aa: CASSPRLRSSTDTQYF
d_call: NA; j_call: TRBJ2-6; v_call: TRBV5-5; clone_size: NA; cdr3_nt: TGTGCCAGCAGCCAAGCGATACTGAACTCTGGGGCCAACGTCCTGACTTTC; cdr3_aa: CASSQAILNSGANVLTF
d_call: NA; j_call: TRBJ1-5; v_call: TRBV5-4; clone_size: NA; cdr3_nt: TGTGCCAGCAGCTCGGTCAGGGGATATAGCAATCAGCCCCAGCATTTT; cdr3_aa: CASSSVRGYSNQPQHF
d_call: NA; j_call: TRBJ1-6; v_call: TRBV19; clone_size: NA; cdr3_nt: TGTGCCAGTACCGATCGACGGGTCAATTCACCCCTCCACTTT; cdr3_aa: CASTDRRVNSPLHF
d_call: NA; j_call: TRBJ2-5; v_call: TRBV30; clone_size: NA; cdr3_nt: TGTGCCTGGAAGGAGATTAGCACAACCCAAGAGACCCAGTACTTC; cdr3_aa: CAWKEISTTQETQYF
d_call: NA; j_call: TRBJ2-1; v_call: TRBV11-2; clone_size: once; cdr3_nt: TGTGCCAGCAGCTTAAATTTGCGGGCCCGGGGAGAGCAGTTCTTC; cdr3_aa: CASSLNLRARGEQFF